The TCR beta chain described here comes from a study of blood T cell repertoires in COVID-19. Profiled with immunoSEQ multiplex PCR; TCRdb holds only in-frame clones, not every one. The sample has some 190,000 clones, roughly four fifths seen once. The CDR3 has 12 amino acids. The germline V and J ends were trimmed by 10 bases and 4 bases, with 12 bases remaining between them. Germline assignment: CDR1 MGHDK and CDR2 SYGVNS. This clone has a single count. The sequence came from a woman in her 70s with active or convalescent COVID-19. V usage is TRBV25-1 and J usage is TRBJ2-3; D not certain. Specimen: peripheral blood. Here the CDR3 reads CATAPSADTQYF. As DNA, the CDR3 is TGTGCCACCGCCCCTAGTGCAGATACGCAGTATTTT.